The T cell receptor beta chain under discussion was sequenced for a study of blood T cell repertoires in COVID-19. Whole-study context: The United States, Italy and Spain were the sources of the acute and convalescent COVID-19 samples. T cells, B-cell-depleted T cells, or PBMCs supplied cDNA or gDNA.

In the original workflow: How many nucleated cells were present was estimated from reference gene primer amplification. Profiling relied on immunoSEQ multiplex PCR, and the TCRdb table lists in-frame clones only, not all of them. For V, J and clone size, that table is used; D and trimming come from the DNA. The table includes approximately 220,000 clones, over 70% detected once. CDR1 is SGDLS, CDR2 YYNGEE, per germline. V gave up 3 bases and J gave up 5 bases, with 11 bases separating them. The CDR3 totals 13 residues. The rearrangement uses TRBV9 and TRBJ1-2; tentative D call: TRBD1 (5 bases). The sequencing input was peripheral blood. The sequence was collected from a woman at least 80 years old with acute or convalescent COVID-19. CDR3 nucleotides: TGTGCCAGCAGCGACAGGACGCTATATGGCTACACCTTC. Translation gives CASSDRTLYGYTF.